The TCR beta chain under discussion was sequenced for a study of shared clonotypes between healthy human individuals. Study-level findings and limits: Estimated richness values were generally larger in naive subsets than in memory subsets.

TCRdb keeps only in-frame clones here, not all; method: immunoSEQ multiplex PCR. The sample consists of about 2,200,000 clones, roughly 91% of them appearing once. Per the germline V gene, CDR1 is SGDLS and CDR2 is YYNGEE. V gave up 0 bases and J gave up 0 bases, with 7 bases separating them. The CDR3 length is 15 residues. A remark on this clone: Its antigen is still unknown.

CD45RO-negative cells were positively selected for CCR7, leaving out terminally differentiated effector memory CD45RA+ cells. Source material: naive CD8+ T cells from PBMCs. This clonotype originated in a man younger than 35 in good health. Some clones in this sample may be carry-over from other donors' samples. V usage is TRBV9 and J usage is TRBJ2-1; D ambiguous. The CDR3 is CASSVAEVSYNEQFF. In DNA form, the CDR3 reads TGTGCCAGCAGCGTAGCTGAGGTCTCCTACAATGAGCAGTTCTTC.